These 23 T cell receptor beta chains originate from one sample sequenced in a study of beta chain features in type 1 diabetes. Study observations and caveats: Within each of all four CD4+ subsets, Type 1 diabetes patients had TCRB CDR3s that were moderately but significantly shorter.

The whole isolated RNA underwent reverse transcription, so sequencing captured expressed TCRB transcripts. Sequencing was performed with immunoSEQ multiplex PCR; in TCRdb, only in-frame clones are kept and a portion is missing. The sample carries hundreds of thousands of clones, 13% recorded once. Their antigens remain unidentified. The sample taken for sequencing was naive CD4+ T cells from blood. The origin of the receptors is a man in his late teens or twenties with type 1 diabetes.

The rearrangement joins TRBV29-1 to TRBJ2-3; D gene uncertain. The CDR3 is made up of 13 amino acids. Per germline, CDR1 SQVTM and CDR2 ANQGSEA. Trimming took off 1 base at V and 2 bases at J, with 7 bases between the two ends. CDR3 nucleotides: TGCAGCGTTGAAGCCTTCAACACAGATACGCAGTATTTT. Translating it yields CSVEAFNTDTQYF.

The chain combines TRBV10-1 with TRBJ1-5, with TRBD1 as a possible D gene (5 bases). From germline, CDR1 is WNHNN and CDR2 SYGVQD (reference sequence). V shed 6 bases and J shed 4 bases, with 10 bases lying between them. CDR3 length equals 13 residues. CDR3 sequence reads: CASSGTLNQPQHF. DNA of the CDR3: TGCGCCAGCAGCGGGACCCTAAATCAGCCCCAGCATTTT.

This clone has only a few counts. The rearrangement links TRBV28 to TRBJ1-2, with 7 bases that match TRBD1. The germline CDR1 and CDR2 sequences are MDHEN and SYDVKM. The V segment lost 5 bases and the J segment 3 bases; nucleotides outside the gene matches: 6. This CDR3 has 14 amino acids. CDR3 sequence (DNA): TGTGCCAGCAGTCCTCCGGGACAGTACTATGGCTACACCTTC. Residues: CASSPPGQYYGYTF.

This clone came up a few times. The chain couples TRBV12-5 to TRBJ2-1, with 8 bases fitting TRBD1. The CDR3 length is 17 residues. V dropped 0 bases and J dropped 1; count of bases not matched to a gene: 5. The germline gives CDR1 LGHNT, CDR2 FRNRAP. CDR3 in DNA: TGTGCTAGTGGTTTGGTAAAGGACAGGGCGTCCTACAATGAGCAGTTCTTC. Translated: CASGLVKDRASYNEQFF.

The chain couples TRBV30 to TRBJ2-2, with D perhaps matching TRBD1 (5 bases). V was trimmed by 1 base and J by 7 bases, leaving 16 bases between them. Germline V lookup: CDR1 GTSNPN, CDR2 SVGIG (reference sequence). The CDR3 covers 15 residues. CDR3 coding DNA: TGTGCCTGGAGTGGCCGCCCAGGGTTCGGCGGGGAGCTGTTTTTT. It specifies CAWSGRPGFGGELFF.

The CDR3 sequence: CAWSTKGSYEQYF. CDR3 DNA: TGTGCCTGGAGTACCAAGGGTTCGTACGAGCAGTACTTC. V and J are TRBV30 and TRBJ2-7; no clear D gene. Trimming shortened V by 2 bases and J by 4 bases, and 12 bases separated the two germline ends. The CDR3 is made up of 13 amino acids. CDR1 and CDR2 (germline): GTSNPN, SVGIG (reference sequence).

The J gene is TRBJ2-5, the V gene TRBV15; D not resolved. With 2 bases removed from V and 2 bases from J, the gap between germline ends came to 6 bases. This CDR3 has 13 residues. Per germline, CDR1 LNHNV and CDR2 YYDKDF (reference sequence). The CDR3 reads CATSRRGQETQYF. The CDR3 bases are TGTGCCACCAGCAGACGAGGACAAGAGACCCAGTACTTC.

This clone was seen a handful of times. The V and J genes are TRBV5-1 and TRBJ1-1; 11 nucleotides match TRBD1. The V and J ends lost 7 bases and 5 bases, in that order; junction bases with no gene match: 7. Germline V gene data show CDR1 as SGHRS and CDR2 as YFSETQ. The CDR3 length is 14 residues. CDR3 amino acids: CASGQGAIGTEAFF. The CDR3 DNA reads TGCGCCAGCGGACAGGGGGCGATTGGGACTGAAGCTTTCTTT.

This clone turned up a few times. The V and J genes are TRBV5-1 and TRBJ1-1; D might be TRBD1 (5 bases). Germline loops: CDR1 SGHRS, CDR2 YFSETQ. The CDR3 runs 13 residues. V was trimmed by 1 base and J by 7 bases, leaving 11 bases between them. The CDR3 DNA reads as TGCGCCAGCAGCTTGCGTCGGGGCAATGAAGCTTTCTTT. Its translation is CASSLRRGNEAFF.

The chain combines TRBV2 with TRBJ2-1; 9 bases match TRBD1. CDR1 and CDR2 (germline): SNHLY, FYNNEI. The J segment lost 12 bases and the V segment lost 9 bases, leaving 15 bases of the junction unmatched. This CDR3 has 14 amino acids. The CDR3 region is CASHSGTGPGAQFF. DNA of the CDR3: TGTGCCAGTCACTCCGGGACAGGGCCCGGCGCGCAGTTCTTC.

This clone was found a few times. This chain links TRBV28 with TRBJ1-5, with D unresolved. Trimming stripped 1 base from V and 2 bases from J, with 9 bases between. This CDR3 has 15 residues. Germline CDR1 and CDR2: MDHEN and SYDVKM. The CDR3 spells CASSLSVAGNQPQHF. The CDR3 DNA follows: TGTGCCAGCAGTTTATCGGTAGCGGGCAATCAGCCCCAGCATTTT.

The chain joins TRBV9 to TRBJ1-6, with unresolved D. Trimming pared 3 bases from V and 9 bases from J, leaving 10 bases between. Germline CDR1 and CDR2: SGDLS and YYNGEE. The CDR3 covers 13 residues. The CDR3 loop reads CASSAAPSSPLHF. The CDR3 region has the DNA TGTGCCAGCAGCGCGGCCCCTAGTTCACCCCTCCACTTT.

This clone turned up a few times. Different DNA sequences within this sample yield the same CDR3. The gene calls are TRBV9 and TRBJ1-2, with 9 bases that match TRBD1. The CDR3 runs 14 residues. The germline V gene encodes CDR1 SGDLS and CDR2 YYNGEE. Trimming cost V 2 bases and J 2 bases; bases outside gene matches: 1. In nucleotides, the CDR3 is TGTGCCAGCAGCGTCGGGACAGGGAACTATGGCTACACCTTC. Amino acid sequence: CASSVGTGNYGYTF.

This clone was counted a few times. CDR3 DNA sequence: TGTGCCAGCAGCCAGGGACTAGCGGGGAGGTACGAGCAGTACTTC. This sequence encodes CASSQGLAGRYEQYF. This chain connects TRBV4-2 to TRBJ2-7, with TRBD2 identical over 13 bases. This CDR3 contains 15 residues. Trimming cost V 3 bases and J 4 bases; bases outside gene matches: 3. Germline V gene lookup returns CDR1 LGHNA and CDR2 YNFKEQ.

The table lists this clone with a few counts. V and J are TRBV10-3 and TRBJ1-3; D call uncertain. Germline-derived CDR1 and CDR2 are ENHRY and SYGVKD. Between the trimmed V and J ends, which lost 10 bases and 1 base, there was a span of 11 bases. This CDR3 is 13 amino acids long. DNA of the CDR3: TGTGCCACCCACGGAGAGTCTGGAAACACCATATATTTT. As protein: CATHGESGNTIYF.

The chain uses TRBV19 and TRBJ1-1; the D gene is possibly TRBD1 (5 bases). The CDR3 totals 13 residues. Trimming removed 10 bases from V and 6 bases from J, with 18 bases in between. Germline lookup yields CDR1 LNHDA and CDR2 SQIVND (reference sequence). The CDR3 spells CATRWGRTAEAFF. Here the CDR3 DNA reads TGTGCCACCAGGTGGGGGAGGACCGCTGAAGCTTTCTTT.

The V and J genes are TRBV7-2 and TRBJ2-1; D unclear. The germline V gene encodes CDR1 SGHTA and CDR2 FQGNSA. CDR3 length: 17 residues. V was trimmed by 5 bases and J by 5 bases, leaving 22 bases between them. The CDR3 spells CASSPHALQLENNEQFF. The CDR3 coding sequence is TGTGCCAGCAGCCCCCACGCTCTCCAACTCGAGAACAATGAGCAGTTCTTC.

In this sample, this clone turned up a few times. The sample contains more than one DNA sequence encoding this CDR3. This chain uses TRBV30 with TRBJ2-5, with unresolved D. Trimming shortened V by 2 bases and J by 5 bases, and 3 bases separated the two germline ends. This CDR3 comprises 10 residues. Looked up from germline, CDR1 is GTSNPN and CDR2 is SVGIG (reference sequence). CDR3 bases: TGTGCCTGGAGTCTGGAGACCCAGTACTTC. Residues: CAWSLETQYF.

J is TRBJ2-1 and V is TRBV4-2, with 8 bases that match TRBD1. The length of the CDR3 is 14 residues. Germline-derived CDR1 and CDR2 are LGHNA and YNFKEQ. J lost 9 bases, V lost 2 bases, and 6 bases had no gene match. The CDR3 DNA reads TGTGCCAGCAGCCAACAGGACAGGGCGAGTGAGCAGTTCTTC. Translation: CASSQQDRASEQFF.

The CDR3 is CAWLLASRHTEAFF. For the CDR3, the DNA is TGTGCCTGGCTGCTGGCGTCAAGACACACTGAAGCTTTCTTT. The J gene is TRBJ1-1, the V gene TRBV30; no reliable D call. Germline values: CDR1 GTSNPN, CDR2 SVGIG (reference sequence). The CDR3 is 14 residues long. Trimming stripped 5 bases from V and 3 bases from J, with 16 bases between.

V and J are TRBV10-3 and TRBJ2-5; 12 bases align to TRBD2. The CDR3 consists of 16 residues. The V and J ends lost 6 bases and 4 bases, in that order; junction bases with no gene match: 9. The germline V gene has CDR1 ENHRY and CDR2 SYGVKD. CDR3 bases: TGTGCCATCAGCCGGACTAGCGGGGCCCCGGGAGAGACCCAGTACTTC. This sequence encodes CAISRTSGAPGETQYF.

This clone was detected only once. This chain joins TRBV2 and TRBJ1-1, with D possibly TRBD1 on 6 matching bases. CDR1 is SNHLY and CDR2 is FYNNEI in the germline V gene. The CDR3 contains 14 residues. Trimming took 5 bases from V and 1 from J, leaving 11 bases between them. The CDR3 region is CASSPQGQNTEAFF. CDR3 DNA sequence: TGTGCCAGCAGTCCACAGGGACAGAACACTGAAGCTTTCTTT.

DNA of the CDR3: TGTGCCAGTAGCCTCACGGGGGGCACAGATACGCAGTATTTT. The encoded protein is CASSLTGGTDTQYF. The V call is TRBV19, the J call TRBJ2-3; D perhaps matches TRBD2 (6 bases). This CDR3 region has 14 residues. V gave up 6 bases and J gave up 1 base, with 11 bases separating them. The germline V gene has CDR1 LNHDA and CDR2 SQIVND (reference sequence).